One sample yielded the 6 T cell receptor beta chains listed below, sequenced in a study of molecular identifiers for immune sequencing clone quantification. TCRdb recomputed calls from the PCR reads with MiXCR, one row per CDR3 protein. The sample records approximately 97,000 distinct CDR3 sequences, less than 25% being singletons. Sample: naive CD8+ T cells from blood, with Jurkat cell RNA spiked in. The subset denotes: FACS-sorted CD8+CD4-CCR7+CD45RA+ naive T cells. These TCRs come from a human donor in good health. Some libraries in this study had Jurkat cell RNA spiked in.

The genes are TRBV6-2 or TRBV6-3 and TRBJ2-1; possible D gene TRBD2, 6 bases. Germline V gene sequence: CDR1 MNHEY, CDR2 SVGEGT. This CDR3 is 16 amino acids long. V was trimmed by 0 bases and J by 4 bases, leaving 13 bases between them. The DNA of the CDR3 is TGTGCCAGCAGTTACTCGGCTAGCGAGATTTACAATGAGCAGTTCTTC. This translates into CASSYSASEIYNEQFF.

About this clonotype itself: This may arise from a read error, as a much more abundant clone is one base away. The rearrangement links TRBV6-2 or TRBV6-3 to TRBJ2-7, with 8 nucleotides matching TRBD2. The germline CDR1 and CDR2 sequences are MNHEY and SVGEGT. This CDR3 contains 16 residues. Trimming removed 5 bases from V and 3 bases from J; junction bases left unmatched: 12. CDR3 amino acids: CASSRGDLAGYYEQYF. The CDR3 coding sequence is TGTGCCAGCAGTCGGGGGGACCTAGCGGGCTACTACGAGCAGTACTTC.

This clonotype was picked up many times. The V call is TRBV11-2, the J call TRBJ2-1, with D possibly being TRBD2 (8 bases). This CDR3 is built from 15 residues. CDR1 and CDR2 from the germline V gene are SGHAT and FQNNGV. Trimming cost V 7 bases and J 7 bases, with 20 bases left between them. The CDR3 here is CASNRGLGRFNEQFF. CDR3 nucleotides: TGTGCCAGCAACAGGGGACTAGGAAGATTTAATGAGCAGTTCTTC.

Only a few counts were recorded for this clonotype. The chain recombines TRBV18 with TRBJ2-3, with 8 bases that match TRBD2. The CDR3 runs 16 residues. The germline CDR1 and CDR2 sequences are KGHSH and LQKENI. J was trimmed by 3 bases and V by 2 bases; bases with no gene match: 7. The CDR3 region is CASSPSGSFSTDTQYF. The CDR3 coding sequence is TGTGCCAGCTCACCAAGCGGGAGCTTTTCAACAGATACGCAGTATTTT.

A remark on this clonotype: A clone one base away is much larger, so this may be a read error. The chain is built from TRBV25-1 and TRBJ1-5; D uncertain. The germline V gene has CDR1 MGHDK and CDR2 SYGVNS. Deletions cut 4 bases from V and 6 bases from J, with 13 bases between. This CDR3 is 14 amino acids long. CDR3 sequence (DNA): TGTGCCAGCAGTGGATCTGGTGTTGGTCAGCCCCAGCATTTT. Protein: CASSGSGVGQPQHF.

This clonotype showed up just once. It is likely a read error, because the conserved phenylalanine at the end of the CDR3 is missing. V usage is TRBV19 and J usage is TRBJ1-1; maybe TRBD1 (6 bases). V dropped 2 bases and J dropped 4 bases, with 14 bases sitting between them. Germline V gene lookup returns CDR1 LNHDA and CDR2 SQIVND (reference sequence). This CDR3 has 15 amino acids. CDR3 residues: CASSISYRAGTEAFS. In DNA, the CDR3 is TGTGCCAGTAGTATATCGTACAGGGCCGGCACTGAAGCTTTCTCT.